This TCR beta chain was sequenced for a study of T cell responses to AZD1222 COVID-19 vaccine. Study findings and constraints: It was only a handful of AZD1222 recipients who were seropositive at baseline.

Germline CDR1 and CDR2: MNHNY and SVGAGI (reference sequence). The CDR3 is 15 residues long. Losses at the gene ends were 5 bases for V and 0 bases for J; bases not matched to a gene: 3. This clone has only one observation. Its antigen is not identified. TCRdb's copy holds only in-frame clones and misses some; the assay was immunoSEQ multiplex PCR. The table has around 150,000 clones, 84% seen once; the top ten hold roughly 4%. Sequenced material: peripheral blood, taken on day 0 of AZD1222 vaccination. This chain uses TRBV6-6 with TRBJ1-3, with 8 bases matching TRBD1. The TCR comes from an adult in good health. The CDR3 region has the DNA TGTGCCAGCAGTGGGGACAGGAGCTCTGGAAACACCATATATTTT. The encoded protein is CASSGDRSSGNTIYF.